This entry lists 9 T cell receptor beta chains sequenced from one sample in a study of metastatic and nonmetastatic thyroid tumors. TCRdb re-called the PCR reads via MiXCR. This sample carries 49,000 or so clones, approximately 26% of them seen once, and the ten largest clones take roughly 3%. Not a single patient had been given any form of treatment at any point before undergoing thyroid surgery. Sequencing was performed on blood. Receptors were obtained from a male donor with papillary thyroid cancer or a benign thyroid nodule (not recorded which). Some clones in this sample may be carry-over from other donors' samples.

J is TRBJ2-7 and V is TRBV7-3; TRBD2 agrees at 11 bases. Losses at the gene ends were 5 bases for V and 3 bases for J; bases not matched to a gene: 3. The CDR3 has 14 residues. Germline CDR1 reads SGHTA; CDR2 reads FQGTGA. The CDR3, as DNA: TGTGCCAGCAGCCCAACTAGCGGGGGCTACGAGCAGTACTTC. Protein sequence: CASSPTSGGYEQYF.

This clone is deemed medium-sized. V and J are TRBV6-1 and TRBJ2-7, with a possible D match to TRBD2 (5 bases). Between the trimmed V and J ends, which lost 4 bases and 6 bases, there was a span of 16 bases. The CDR3 sequence is 14 residues long. Germline V gene sequence: CDR1 MNHNS, CDR2 SASEGT. The CDR3 sequence: CASSVELGVSEQYF. CDR3 nucleotides: TGTGCCAGCAGTGTGGAACTAGGTGTGAGCGAGCAGTACTTC.

In its sample, this clone was seen many times. The rearrangement uses TRBV5-6 and TRBJ2-7; D gene uncertain. Germline loops: CDR1 SGHDT, CDR2 YYEEEE. CDR3 size: 13 residues. V was trimmed by 4 bases and J by 0 bases, leaving 8 bases between them. CDR3 nucleotides: TGTGCCAGCAGCCTCCCAAGCTCCTACGAGCAGTACTTC. Translated: CASSLPSSYEQYF.

This clone was counted ten times or more. The chain links TRBV19 to TRBJ2-1; 9 positions match TRBD2. With V trimmed by 1 base and J by 7 bases, 8 bases remained unmatched. The CDR3 has 16 amino acids. The germline V gene has CDR1 LNHDA and CDR2 SQIVND (reference sequence). The CDR3, as DNA: TGTGCCAGTAGTATAGGGTTGGGGAGCGGGAGGAATGAGCAGTTCTTC. Encoded protein: CASSIGLGSGRNEQFF.

This chain uses TRBV28 with TRBJ2-7; D call uncertain. The V end was cut by 6 bases, the J end by 0 bases, with 15 bases between. CDR1 and CDR2 (germline): MDHEN, SYDVKM. The CDR3 spans 15 residues. The CDR3 region has the DNA TGTGCCAGCAGCTTCCGGATCGGGTACTCCTACGAGCAGTACTTC. It specifies CASSFRIGYSYEQYF.

By share, this clone counts as medium-sized. V usage is TRBV30 and J usage is TRBJ2-1; 9 bases line up with TRBD2. The V and J ends lost 4 bases and 3 bases, in that order; junction bases with no gene match: 4. Germline lookup yields CDR1 GTSNPN and CDR2 SVGIG (reference sequence). CDR3 length: 14 residues. This CDR3 reads CAWTQLAGYNEQFF. CDR3 DNA: TGTGCCTGGACTCAACTAGCGGGCTACAATGAGCAGTTCTTC.

This clone was seen ten or more times. V gene TRBV19 combines with J gene TRBJ2-1; D not certain. Trimming cost V 0 bases and J 0 bases, with 12 bases left between them. The CDR3 loop spans 17 amino acids. CDR1 and CDR2 (germline): LNHDA, SQIVND (reference sequence). CDR3 region: CASSIDRALSSYNEQFF. Written as DNA, the CDR3 is TGTGCCAGTAGTATAGATCGGGCCCTCAGCTCCTACAATGAGCAGTTCTTC.

This clone is termed medium-sized. The gene calls are TRBV30 and TRBJ2-2; 8 bases map to TRBD2. Germline CDR1 is GTSNPN and CDR2 is SVGIG (reference sequence). This CDR3 has 14 residues. J was trimmed by 7 bases and V by 1 base; bases with no gene match: 5. The DNA for the CDR3 is TGTGCCTGGAGTGGACTAGCGAGAGGCGGGGAGCTGTTTTTT. Translation gives CAWSGLARGGELFF.

The chain carries TRBV12-3 or TRBV12-4 and TRBJ2-7; D gene uncertain. The CDR3 covers 12 residues. Trimming took 3 bases from V and 6 from J, leaving 9 bases between them. CDR3 loop: CASSFGSGEQYF. The DNA of the CDR3 is TGTGCCAGCAGTTTCGGTTCGGGCGAGCAGTACTTC.